This T cell receptor (beta chain) was sequenced in a study of T cell repertoires in cytomegalovirus infection. This CDR3 contains 13 residues. The germline gives CDR1 SGHTA, CDR2 FQGNSA. V lost 4 bases and J 3 bases, leaving 7 bases between the germline ends. A remark on this clonotype: Antigen: not known.

TCRdb recomputed calls from the reads with MiXCR, one row per CDR3 protein. The sample contains approximately 590,000 distinct CDR3 sequences, 40% of which appear only once. This material consisted of cultured PBMCs, taken from culture after CMV antigen stimulation. The chain is built from TRBV7-2 and TRBJ1-5; D uncertain. This clonotype originated in a human donor in good health (CMV status not recorded). Some clones in this sample may be carry-over from other donors' samples. The CDR3 region has the DNA TGTGCCAGCAGCTGGACCGCCAATCAGCCCCAGCATTTT. Its translation is CASSWTANQPQHF.